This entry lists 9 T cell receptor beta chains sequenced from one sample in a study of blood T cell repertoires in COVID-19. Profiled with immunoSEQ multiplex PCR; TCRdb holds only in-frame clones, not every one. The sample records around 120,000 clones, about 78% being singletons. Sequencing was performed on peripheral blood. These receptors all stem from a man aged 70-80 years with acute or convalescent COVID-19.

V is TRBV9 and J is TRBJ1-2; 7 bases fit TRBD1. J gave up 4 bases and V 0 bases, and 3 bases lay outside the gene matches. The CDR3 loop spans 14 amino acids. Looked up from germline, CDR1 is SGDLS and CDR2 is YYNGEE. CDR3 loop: CASSVGQGVYGYTF. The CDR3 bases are TGTGCCAGCAGCGTAGGGCAGGGGGTCTATGGCTACACCTTC.

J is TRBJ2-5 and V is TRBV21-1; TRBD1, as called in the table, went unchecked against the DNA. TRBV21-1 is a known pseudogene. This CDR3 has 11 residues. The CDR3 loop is CASSKQETQYF. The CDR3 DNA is TGTGCCAGCAGCAAACAGGAGACCCAGTACTTC.

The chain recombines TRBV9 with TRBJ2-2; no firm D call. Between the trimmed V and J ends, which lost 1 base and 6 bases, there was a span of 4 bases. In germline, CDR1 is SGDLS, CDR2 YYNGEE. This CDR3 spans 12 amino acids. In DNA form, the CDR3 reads TGTGCCAGCAGCGTATATTCCGGGGAGCTGTTTTTT. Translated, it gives CASSVYSGELFF. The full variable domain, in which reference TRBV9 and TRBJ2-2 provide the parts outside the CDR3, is DSGVTQTPKHLITATGQRVTLRCSPRSGDLSVYWYQQSLDQGLQFLIQYYNGEERAKGNILERFSAQQFPDLHSELNLSSLELGDSALYFCASSVYSGELFFGEGSRLTVL.

This chain's CDR3 is CATSRELAGGSDTQYF. The DNA for the CDR3 is TGTGCCACCAGCAGAGAACTAGCGGGGGGCTCAGATACGCAGTATTTT. The chain recombines TRBV15 with TRBJ2-3, with TRBD2 matching 12 bases. Germline V gene lookup returns CDR1 LNHNV and CDR2 YYDKDF (reference sequence). Unmatched junction bases numbered 2, after V lost 0 bases and J lost 4 bases. The CDR3 loop spans 16 amino acids.

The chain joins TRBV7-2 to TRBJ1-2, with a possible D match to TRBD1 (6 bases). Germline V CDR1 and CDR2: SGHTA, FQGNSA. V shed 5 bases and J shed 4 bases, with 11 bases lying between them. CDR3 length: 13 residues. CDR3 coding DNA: TGTGCCAGCAGCGATCAGGGGAGCTATGGCTACACCTTC. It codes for CASSDQGSYGYTF. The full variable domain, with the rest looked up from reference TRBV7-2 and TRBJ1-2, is GAGVSQSPSNKVTEKGKDVELRCDPISGHTALYWYRQSLGQGLEFLIYFQGNSAPDKSGLPSDRFSAERTGGSVSTLTIQRTQQEDSAVYLCASSDQGSYGYTFGSGTRLTVV.

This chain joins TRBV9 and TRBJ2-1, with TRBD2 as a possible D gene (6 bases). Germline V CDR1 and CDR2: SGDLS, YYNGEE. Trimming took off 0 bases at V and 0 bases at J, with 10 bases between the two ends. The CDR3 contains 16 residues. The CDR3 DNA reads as TGTGCCAGCAGCGTAGGCGGTAGCGGCTCCTACAATGAGCAGTTCTTC. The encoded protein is CASSVGGSGSYNEQFF. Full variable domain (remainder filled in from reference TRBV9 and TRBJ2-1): DSGVTQTPKHLITATGQRVTLRCSPRSGDLSVYWYQQSLDQGLQFLIQYYNGEERAKGNILERFSAQQFPDLHSELNLSSLELGDSALYFCASSVGGSGSYNEQFFGPGTRLTVL.

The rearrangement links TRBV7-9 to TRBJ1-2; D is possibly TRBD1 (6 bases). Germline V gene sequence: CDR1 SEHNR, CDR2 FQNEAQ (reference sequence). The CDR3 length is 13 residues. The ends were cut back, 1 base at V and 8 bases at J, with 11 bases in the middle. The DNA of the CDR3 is TGTGCCAGCAGCTTAGGGACAGTTAACGGCTACACCTTC. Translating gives CASSLGTVNGYTF.

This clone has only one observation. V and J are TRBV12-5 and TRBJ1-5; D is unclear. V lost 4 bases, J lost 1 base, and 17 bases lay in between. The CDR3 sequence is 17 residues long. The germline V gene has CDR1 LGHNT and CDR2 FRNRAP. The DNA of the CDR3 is TGTGCTAGTGGTTCCCGTTCGGGAGGGATGAGCAATCAGCCCCAGCATTTT. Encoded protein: CASGSRSGGMSNQPQHF.

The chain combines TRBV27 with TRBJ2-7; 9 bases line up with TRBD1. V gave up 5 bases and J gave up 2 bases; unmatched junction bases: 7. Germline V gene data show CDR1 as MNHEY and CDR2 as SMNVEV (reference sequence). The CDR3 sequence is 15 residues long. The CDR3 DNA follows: TGTGCCAGCAGTATCAGACAGGGGGTCCCCTACGAGCAGTACTTC. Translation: CASSIRQGVPYEQYF.